This T cell receptor (beta chain) originates from a study of blood T cell repertoires in COVID-19 (dated by TCRdb to 2020 to 2022). Regarding the complete study: Collaborator samples came from the United States, Italy and Spain and covered acute and convalescent phases of COVID-19. Subjects who had been exposed to COVID-19, were actively infected with it, or had recovered from it provided the deeply sampled blood TCRbeta repertoires that made up the dataset. The prospective study material was composed of cDNA or gDNA derived from T cells, B-cell-depleted T cells, or PBMCs. The samples were drawn from the first 160 participants of the ongoing ImmuneRACE study and from 1,254 subjects provided by 6 global collaborators. Where available, HLA class I and class II types were taken from metadata supplied by the sample provider and were not determined by assay-based typing. Sample metadata almost always included a de-identified subject ID, COVID-19 status, age in years and sex. A freely available public database, intended as a resource for researchers studying the immune response to SARS-CoV-2, is where the repertoires were released.

CDR1 and CDR2 are read off the germline V gene as SGHRS and YFSETQ. CDR3 length: 13 amino acids, cysteine to phenylalanine. The retained sequence is limited to the CDR3, 39 bases, with the frame set at the first base. V is pared back by 5 bases and J by 7 bases, with 15 bases lying between the germline termini. This clone was recorded a few times. Its antigen is still unknown. Base qualities are not recorded, but no much larger clone differs from it by a single base. The paper as a whole reports these results and caveats: The quantity of clinical and demographic metadata differed by source and by participant and was supplied without curation.

TCRbeta CDR3 regions were amplified from genomic DNA by means of the immunoSEQ Assay, a bias-controlled multiplex PCR. Turning to the authors' computational methods: The number of nucleated cells in each sample was estimated from the amplification of reference gene primers within the assay. To quantify the absolute abundance of each unique TCRbeta CDR3 rearrangement, sequence reads were collapsed and filtered. For each sample, productive Simpson clonality was calculated by taking the square root of Simpson's diversity index across productive rearrangements. This is the immuneACCESS table as TCRdb keeps it, with only in-frame sequences that have V and J called. A part of the clones is gone; compared with another copy, unresolved V genes explain less than half, and the rest is unexplained. V, J and clone size reflect that table, while D and trimming were determined from the DNA. The table for this sample lists around 32,000 clones; 80% to 90% of them were counted only once. 5.5% of the sample rests with the top ten.

Whole blood was collected in K2EDTA tubes by collaborating institutions according to the institutions' own protocols. For TCRbeta analysis, collaborators shipped samples as frozen whole blood, isolated PBMCs, or DNA extracted from either of those sample types. The sample taken for sequencing was peripheral blood. The receptor comes from a woman older than 75 with active or convalescent COVID-19. Rearrangement joined TRBV5-1 to TRBJ1-1; TRBD1 is a possible D gene, resting on 5 matching bases. The nucleotide sequence reads as follows: TGCGCCAGCAGGGGGCCTACACTTCATGAAGCTTTCTTT. This translates into CASRGPTLHEAFF.